These T cell receptor beta chains were read from a single sample in a study of CD8+ T cells in alopecia areata. Using immunoSEQ multiplex PCR, the repertoire was profiled, and TCRdb retains in-frame clones only, with some absent. Of approximately 210,000 clones in the sample, about 64% were seen once. The input for sequencing was CD4+ T cells sorted from blood, taken at week 4, from a patient treated with tofacitinib. Source of these receptors: a human donor with alopecia areata. The CDR3 runs from the conserved cysteine through the conserved F or W. Fields, in order: V gene, D gene, J gene, clone size, CDR3 length, CDR3 protein, CDR3 DNA. The D gene is left open where the match is weak. Clone size is shown for a subset of rows, as once, few, many or a class of expanded clone.

TRBV5-1	TRBD2	TRBJ2-1	once	14	CASSLGLAAIEQFF	TGCGCCAGCAGCTTGGGGCTAGCGGCTATTGAGCAGTTCTTC
TRBV6-5	.	TRBJ1-2	few	12	CASARRAGDYTF	.
TRBV7-9	.	TRBJ2-1	once	14	CASSLVGQNNEQFF	TGTGCCAGCAGCTTAGTCGGACAGAACAATGAGCAGTTCTTC
TRBV29-1	.	TRBJ1-2	.	11	CSVTVNYGYTF	TGCAGCGTGACGGTTAACTATGGCTACACCTTC
TRBV30	.	TRBJ1-2	once	12	CAWQGTSYGYTF	TGTGCCTGGCAGGGGACATCTTATGGCTACACCTTC
TRBV30	.	TRBJ1-1	few	10	CAWSSKEAFF	TGTGCCTGGAGTTCAAAAGAAGCTTTCTTT
TRBV15	.	TRBJ2-2	.	15	CATSRDRAGTGELFF	TGTGCCACCAGCAGAGATAGGGCCGGCACCGGGGAGCTGTTTTTT
TRBV10-3	TRBD1	TRBJ2-7	few	16	CAISESPGQSSYEQYF	TGTGCCATCAGTGAGTCGCCGGGACAGAGCTCCTACGAGCAGTACTTC
TRBV30	.	TRBJ2-2	.	13	CAWSAQGTGELFF	TGTGCCTGGAGTGCGCAGGGGACCGGGGAGCTGTTTTTT
TRBV29-1	.	TRBJ1-1	.	13	CSVVGGWGAEAFF	TGCAGCGTTGTAGGGGGATGGGGCGCTGAAGCTTTCTTT
TRBV29-1	.	TRBJ1-1	few	14	CSVVPGSTNTEAFF	TGCAGCGTTGTACCCGGGTCAACGAACACTGAAGCTTTCTTT
TRBV4-2	.	TRBJ2-4	.	18	CASSQDLLGTAQDNIQYF	TGTGCCAGCAGCCAAGACCTATTGGGGACCGCCCAAGACAACATTCAGTACTTC
TRBV7-2	.	TRBJ2-5	.	11	CASSPRETQYF	TGTGCCAGCAGCCCGAGGGAGACCCAGTACTTC
TRBV5-1	TRBD2	TRBJ2-3	many	16	CASSLAIAGGTDTQYF	TGCGCCAGCAGCTTGGCAATAGCGGGGGGCACAGATACGCAGTATTTT
TRBV30	TRBD1	TRBJ1-5	.	17	CAWSRGAGGSGNQPQHF	TGTGCCTGGAGTAGGGGGGCAGGGGGATCTGGCAATCAGCCCCAGCATTTT
TRBV30	TRBD1	TRBJ2-5	few	15	CAWTRGNVGQETQYF	TGTGCCTGGACCAGGGGGAATGTGGGTCAAGAGACCCAGTACTTC
TRBV11-1	.	TRBJ2-5	once	13	CASSLHARETQYF	TGTGCCAGCAGCCTCCACGCCCGGGAGACCCAGTACTTC
TRBV7-2	.	TRBJ2-5	.	11	CASRLEETQYF	TGTGCCAGCAGACTCGAAGAGACCCAGTACTTC
TRBV29-1	.	TRBJ1-5	.	13	CSVGGFGNQPQHF	TGCAGCGTTGGGGGGTTCGGCAATCAGCCCCAGCATTTT
TRBV9	.	TRBJ2-4	.	14	CASSVGGTKNIQYF	TGTGCCAGCAGCGTAGGGGGGACCAAAAACATTCAGTACTTC
TRBV6-1	.	TRBJ1-1	.	14	CASSPRSLNGEAFF	TGTGCCAGCAGTCCTCGAAGCCTGAACGGTGAAGCTTTCTTT
TRBV9	TRBD1	TRBJ1-2	.	14	CASSVDRGREGYTF	TGTGCCAGCAGCGTGGACAGGGGGCGGGAAGGCTACACCTTC
TRBV29-1	.	TRBJ2-5	few	12	CSAAGTESYQYF	TGCAGCGCCGCCGGGACCGAGAGTTACCAGTACTTC
TRBV2	.	TRBJ1-1	.	12	CASKVGNTEAFF	TGTGCCAGCAAGGTGGGGAACACTGAAGCTTTCTTT
TRBV15	TRBD1	TRBJ1-2	.	14	CATSTGGTGNGYTF	TGTGCCACCAGCACAGGGGGGACAGGGAATGGCTACACCTTC
TRBV30	.	TRBJ2-2	.	15	CAWSRLLQNTGELFF	TGTGCCTGGAGTCGTCTGCTCCAGAACACCGGGGAGCTGTTTTTT
TRBV5-1	.	TRBJ2-4	.	14	CASSLWGTKNIQYF	TGCGCCAGCAGCTTGTGGGGTACCAAAAACATTCAGTACTTC
TRBV25-1	.	TRBJ2-7	once	15	CASSEGQGSSYEQYF	TGTGCCAGCAGTGAAGGGCAGGGTAGCTCCTACGAGCAGTACTTC
TRBV9	.	TRBJ2-5	few	14	CASSVMPYQETQYF	TGTGCCAGCAGCGTAATGCCGTACCAAGAGACCCAGTACTTC
TRBV29-1	TRBD1	TRBJ2-5	.	13	CSVGQGRQETQYF	TGCAGCGTTGGACAGGGGCGGCAAGAGACCCAGTACTTC
TRBV7-2	TRBD1	TRBJ2-7	.	14	CASIPGTGLGEQYF	TGTGCCAGCATTCCCGGGACAGGGCTGGGCGAGCAGTACTTC
TRBV5-6	TRBD1	TRBJ2-5	.	15	CASCNPGTGEETQYF	TGTGCCAGCTGTAACCCCGGGACAGGCGAAGAGACCCAGTACTTC
TRBV29-1	.	TRBJ1-1	few	10	CSVGEAEAFF	TGCAGCGTTGGGGAGGCTGAAGCTTTCTTT
TRBV4-3	.	TRBJ2-7	.	15	CASSQAWDSSYEQYF	TGCGCCAGCAGCCAAGCGTGGGACTCATCCTACGAGCAGTACTTC
TRBV4-3	TRBD1	TRBJ2-7	.	15	CASSQGLGQVYEQYF	TGCGCCAGCAGCCAAGGGCTGGGACAGGTTTACGAGCAGTACTTC